These 5 T cell receptor beta chains share one sample of origin, sequenced in a study of immune evolution from preneoplasia to lung adenocarcinoma. Sequencing was performed with immunoSEQ multiplex PCR; in TCRdb, only in-frame clones are kept and a portion is missing. This sample carries about 10,000 clones, about 80% of them seen once, and the ten largest clones take around 5%. Input material: FFPE minimally invasive lung adenocarcinoma tissue. The receptors stem from a person aged 65-85 years with lung adenocarcinoma.

CDR3: CASAYTGGWASTEAFF. For the CDR3, the DNA is TGTGCCAGCGCTTACACAGGGGGGTGGGCTTCCACTGAAGCTTTCTTT. This chain joins TRBV13 and TRBJ1-1, with 8 nucleotides matching TRBD1. The CDR3 totals 16 residues. V lost 8 bases to trimming and J lost 4 bases; unmatched junction nucleotides: 15. Germline assignment: CDR1 PRHDT and CDR2 FYEKMQ (reference sequence). The full variable domain, in which reference TRBV13 and TRBJ1-1 provide the parts outside the CDR3, is AAGVIQSPRHLIKEKRETATLKCYPIPRHDTVYWYQQGPGQDPQFLISFYEKMQSDKGSIPDRFSAQQFSDYHSELNMSSLELGDSALYFCASAYTGGWASTEAFFGQGTRLTVV.

The rearrangement links TRBV9 to TRBJ2-7; D not resolved. The CDR3 consists of 13 residues. Between the trimmed V and J ends, which lost 0 bases and 6 bases, there was a span of 10 bases. Germline-derived CDR1 and CDR2 are SGDLS and YYNGEE. CDR3 sequence (DNA): TGTGCCAGCAGCGTAGGGCCCGGTGTCGAGCAGTACTTC. Residues: CASSVGPGVEQYF.

This clone was seen once. V is TRBV6-4 and J is TRBJ2-6; TRBD1 might be the D (5 bases). The CDR3 is made up of 15 amino acids. The V gene lost 4 bases and the J gene lost 1 base, with 8 bases spanning the gap. Germline assignment: CDR1 MRHNA and CDR2 SNTAGT. The CDR3 DNA reads TGTGCCAGCAGTGCCTCAGGGTCTGGGGCCAACGTCCTGACTTTC. Translated: CASSASGSGANVLTF.

The rearrangement links TRBV29-1 to TRBJ2-5, with 8 bases that match TRBD2. Germline trimming cut 7 bases from V and 5 bases from J; bases unmatched to any gene: 9. This CDR3 spans 13 amino acids. The germline gives CDR1 SQVTM, CDR2 ANQGSEA. CDR3 region: CSALGSGTETQYF. Here the CDR3 DNA reads TGCAGCGCACTGGGTAGCGGGACGGAGACCCAGTACTTC.

The V and J genes are TRBV11-2 and TRBJ2-7, with D perhaps being TRBD1 or TRBD2 (5 bases each). The germline V and J ends were trimmed by 5 bases and 6 bases, with 14 bases remaining between them. The germline V gene has CDR1 SGHAT and CDR2 FQNNGV. The CDR3 has 13 amino acids. The CDR3 DNA reads as TGTGCCAGCAGCCCTGGGGGTTCGAGCGAGCAGTACTTC. The encoded protein is CASSPGGSSEQYF.